A selection of T cell receptor beta chains follows, all from one sample in a study of blood T cell repertoires in COVID-19. TCRdb keeps only in-frame clones here, not all; method: immunoSEQ multiplex PCR. Found here are around 120,000 clones, approximately 86% of them singletons; the top ten hold 2.3%. Source material: PBMCs or T cells enriched from blood (not recorded which). The receptors derive from a woman between 45 and 65 years old who had recovered from COVID-19. Both conserved end residues are part of each CDR3. Each record gives: clone size, J gene, V gene, D gene, CDR3 DNA, CDR3 protein. A D gene is named only where the DNA matches it firmly. Clone size, where shown, is once, few, many, or a class for clones that have expanded.

>NA|TRBJ2-3|TRBV4-1|TRBD2
TGCGCCAGCAGCAATAGCGGGGGAAGCGTCGCGCAGTATTTT
CASSNSGGSVAQYF
>once|TRBJ2-3|TRBV9|TRBD1
TGTGCCAGCAGCGTCCAAGGGGGCGGCACAGATACGCAGTATTTT
CASSVQGGGTDTQYF
>NA|TRBJ1-1|TRBV5-4|NA
TGTGCCAGCAGCGCTTCACAGGAGGGTGGAACTGAAGCTTTCTTT
CASSASQEGGTEAFF
>NA|TRBJ1-5|TRBV30|NA
TGTGCCTGGGGGATGCGGCAGCCCCAGCATTTT
CAWGMRQPQHF
>NA|TRBJ1-5|TRBV4-1|TRBD1
TGCGCCAGCAGTGACAGGGGGACTGGGAGCAATCAGCCCCAGCATTTT
CASSDRGTGSNQPQHF
>NA|TRBJ1-2|TRBV11-2|NA
TGTGCCAGCAGCCGATCCGGAGTCTATGGCTACACCTTC
CASSRSGVYGYTF
>NA|TRBJ2-7|TRBV10-3|TRBD2
TGTGCCATCAGTGAGTCGATGGGACAGGGGTCCGGGACTAGCGGGGGGGCCCTCTACGAGCAGTACTTC
CAISESMGQGSGTSGGALYEQYF
>NA|TRBJ1-4|TRBV6-6|NA
TGTGCCAGCAGTCAGGACACCCTTGGCGCAACTAATGAAAAACTGTTTTTT
CASSQDTLGATNEKLFF
>once|TRBJ1-2|TRBV6-5|NA
TGTGCCAGCAGTTACTCGACGGGGGTGGGCTATGGCTACACCTTC
CASSYSTGVGYGYTF
>few|TRBJ1-1|TRBV18|TRBD1
TGTGCCAGCTCACCACGAGACGGGACAGGGGGCCAAGTGCCCAAAGAAGCTTTCTTT
CASSPRDGTGGQVPKEAFF
>NA|TRBJ1-2|TRBV5-6|TRBD1
TGTGCCAGCAGCTCGACAGGGGACTTCAACTATGGCTACACCTTC
CASSSTGDFNYGYTF
>NA|TRBJ1-2|TRBV12-3/TRBV12-4|TRBD1
TGTGCCAGCCAGGGGGCGGGTGGCTACACCTTC
CASQGAGGYTF
>NA|TRBJ1-2|TRBV18|NA
TGTGCCAGCTCACCCACCGCGGGGCAGATGAATACCAACTATGGCTACACCTTC
CASSPTAGQMNTNYGYTF
>NA|TRBJ2-3|TRBV29-1|TRBD2
TGCAGCGTTGAAGACCCCTTTGGACTAGCGTTTAGCACAGATACGCAGTATTTT
CSVEDPFGLAFSTDTQYF
>once|TRBJ2-3|TRBV5-1|TRBD1
TGCGCCAGCAGCTCACAGGGGCTCACCACAGATACGCAGTATTTT
CASSSQGLTTDTQYF
>NA|TRBJ2-7|TRBV19|NA
TGTGCCAGTAGGTCGCCAGGCACCTACGAGCAGTACTTC
CASRSPGTYEQYF
>once|TRBJ1-6|TRBV3-1/TRBV3-2|NA
TGTGCCAGCAGCCAAGGAGGGAAAAATTCACCCCTCCACTTT
CASSQGGKNSPLHF
>NA|TRBJ2-3|TRBV24-1|NA
TGTGCCACCAGTGATTTGGACTGCGCAGGGCTTCTGACAGATACGCAGTATTTT
CATSDLDCAGLLTDTQYF
>NA|TRBJ1-1|TRBV11-2|NA
TGTGCCAGCAGCTTAGAGGAAGGGGGGGCCACTGAAGCTTTCTTT
CASSLEEGGATEAFF
>NA|TRBJ2-4|TRBV5-6|TRBD2
TGTGCCAGCAGTTCCCGCGGGGGGTCGGAATACATTCAGTACTTC
CASSSRGGSEYIQYF
>NA|TRBJ1-2|TRBV6-4|NA
TGTGCCAGCAGTGACTCGGCGGTCTATGGCTACACCTTC
CASSDSAVYGYTF
>few|TRBJ1-4|TRBV2|NA
TGTGCCAGCAACTCTTTATACAGCAGAGAAAAACTGTTTTTT
CASNSLYSREKLFF
>few|TRBJ2-2|TRBV5-1|TRBD2
TGCGCCAGCAGCCGAGGACTAGATGACACCGGGGAGCTGTTTTTT
CASSRGLDDTGELFF
>NA|TRBJ1-5|TRBV24-1|NA
TGTGCCACCAGTGATCCCCATAGCAATCAGCCCCAGCATTTT
CATSDPHSNQPQHF
>NA|TRBJ2-2|TRBV27|NA
TGTGCCAGCAGTCCGGTCAACACCGGGGAGCTGTTTTTT
CASSPVNTGELFF
>once|TRBJ2-3|TRBV2|TRBD2
TGTGCCAGCAGTGAATTACAGTTAGCGGGGAGCACAGATACGCAGTATTTT
CASSELQLAGSTDTQYF
>NA|TRBJ2-7|TRBV10-1|TRBD1
TGCGCCAGCAGTTACGGACAGGGTTCCGAGCAGTACTTC
CASSYGQGSEQYF
>NA|TRBJ2-1|TRBV7-9|NA
TGTGCCAGCAGCTTAGCGGGGGGGCCTGGGAATGAGCAGTTCTTC
CASSLAGGPGNEQFF
>NA|TRBJ2-5|TRBV7-3|NA
TGTGCCAGCAGCACGGGAAACCAAGAGACCCAGTACTTC
CASSTGNQETQYF
>NA|TRBJ2-3|TRBV9|TRBD1
TGTGCCAGCAGCGGGACAGGGGCAACCACAGATACGCAGTATTTT
CASSGTGATTDTQYF
>NA|TRBJ2-1|TRBV4-1|TRBD2
TGCGCCAGCAGCCAAGATTCTAGCGGGGCCTACAATGAGCAGTTCTTC
CASSQDSSGAYNEQFF
>once|TRBJ1-1|TRBV11-3|NA
TGTGCCAGCAGCTTAGGGCAGGGGTTGAACACTGAAGCTTTCTTT
CASSLGQGLNTEAFF
>NA|TRBJ2-3|TRBV30|NA
TGTGCCTGGGGAGGCGGCACAGATACGCAGTATTTT
CAWGGGTDTQYF
>NA|TRBJ1-2|TRBV15|TRBD1
TGTGCCACCAGCAACACGACAGGGAGCGCCTATGGCTACACCTTC
CATSNTTGSAYGYTF
>few|TRBJ2-7|TRBV5-1|NA
TGCGCCAGCACCCAGAACTACGAGCAGTACTTC
CASTQNYEQYF
>NA|TRBJ1-6|TRBV5-1|NA
TGCGCCAGCAGCTTTGGCAGGGCCGATTCACCCCTCCACTTT
CASSFGRADSPLHF
>NA|TRBJ1-5|TRBV6-1|TRBD1
TGTGCCAGCAGTGATTGGACAGGGAATCAGCCCCAGCATTTT
CASSDWTGNQPQHF
>NA|TRBJ1-2|TRBV12-3/TRBV12-4|NA
TGTGCCAGCAGTTGGTCAGGGAATTATGGCTACACCTTC
CASSWSGNYGYTF
>NA|TRBJ1-1|TRBV7-8|NA
TGTGCCAGCAGTTCGATGCTAGACACTGAAGCTTTCTTT
CASSSMLDTEAFF
>NA|TRBJ2-7|TRBV29-1|TRBD2
TGCAGCGTTGATGGAGCGGGGGTCCCCTCCTACGAGCAGTACTTC
CSVDGAGVPSYEQYF
>NA|TRBJ1-5|TRBV5-1|NA
TGCGCCAGCAGCTTGCAGGGTATGGTAAATCAGCCCCAGCATTTT
CASSLQGMVNQPQHF
>NA|TRBJ2-2|TRBV29-1|NA
TGCAGCGCCCGAACGACAGGCACCGGGGAGCTGTTTTTT
CSARTTGTGELFF
>once|TRBJ1-3|TRBV11-2|NA
TGTGCCAGCAGCTTAGAGGGCCTTCCTGGCAACACCATATATTTT
CASSLEGLPGNTIYF
>NA|TRBJ1-2|TRBV4-1|NA
TGCGCCAGCAGCCAAGATTCGGAGACAGGAGCGGGCTACACCTTC
CASSQDSETGAGYTF
>NA|TRBJ1-5|TRBV19|NA
TGTGCCAGTAGTATAGACAGTTATAGCAATCAGCCCCAGCATTTT
CASSIDSYSNQPQHF
>NA|TRBJ1-4|TRBV19|NA
TGTGCCAGTAGTATGAGGGCGGGCGACGGGGAGGAAAAACTGTTTTTT
CASSMRAGDGEEKLFF
>once|TRBJ1-3|TRBV19|NA
TGTGCCAGTAGTATGGAAGGTCGGAGGGAAACCATATATTTT
CASSMEGRRETIYF
>NA|TRBJ2-5|TRBV9|TRBD1
TGTGCCAGCAGCGTAGCTACAGGGGCATGGGAGACCCAGTACTTC
CASSVATGAWETQYF
>NA|TRBJ2-3|TRBV4-2|NA
TGTGCCAGCAGCCAAGAAGCCGGCGGCGCAGATACGCAGTATTTT
CASSQEAGGADTQYF
>NA|TRBJ1-2|TRBV3-1/TRBV3-2|NA
TGTGCCAGCAGCCTAGACAGCGGGTATGGCTACACCTTC
CASSLDSGYGYTF
>medium-sized|TRBJ1-6|TRBV4-1|NA
TGCGCCAGCAGCCAAGTACAGGGCGGGGGTAATTCACCCCTCCACTTT
CASSQVQGGGNSPLHF
>NA|TRBJ1-2|TRBV19|NA
TGTGCCAGTACCCCCGCTCTACTCGATGGCTACACCTTC
CASTPALLDGYTF